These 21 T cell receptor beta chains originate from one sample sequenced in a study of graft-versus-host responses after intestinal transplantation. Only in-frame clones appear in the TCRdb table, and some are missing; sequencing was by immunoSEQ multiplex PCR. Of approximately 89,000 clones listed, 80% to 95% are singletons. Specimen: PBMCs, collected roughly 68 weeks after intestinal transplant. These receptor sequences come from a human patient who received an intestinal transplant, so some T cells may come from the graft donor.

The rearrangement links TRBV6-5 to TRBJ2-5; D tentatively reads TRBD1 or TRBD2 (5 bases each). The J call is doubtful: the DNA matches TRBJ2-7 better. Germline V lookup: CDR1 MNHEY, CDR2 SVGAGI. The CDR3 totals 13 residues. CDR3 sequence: CASSYAWGYEQYF. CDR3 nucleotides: TGTGCCAGCAGTTACGCCTGGGGGTACGAGCAGTACTTC.

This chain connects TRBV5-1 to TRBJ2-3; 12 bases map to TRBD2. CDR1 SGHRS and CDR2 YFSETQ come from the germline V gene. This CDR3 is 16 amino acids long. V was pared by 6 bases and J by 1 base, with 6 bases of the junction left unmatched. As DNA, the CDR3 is TGCGCCAGCATCCCTAGCGGGGGGGACCGCACAGATACGCAGTATTTT. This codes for CASIPSGGDRTDTQYF.

The CDR3 protein is CASSREIGGQGNSPLHF. The CDR3, as DNA: TGCGCCAGCAGCCGGGAGATAGGTGGACAGGGAAATTCACCCCTCCACTTT. The genes are TRBV5-1 and TRBJ1-6; 8 bases align to TRBD1. This CDR3 is 17 amino acids long. Per germline, CDR1 SGHRS and CDR2 YFSETQ. V dropped 4 bases and J dropped 7; count of bases not matched to a gene: 13. The full variable domain, with the rest looked up from reference TRBV5-1 and TRBJ1-6, is KAGVTQTPRYLIKTRGQQVTLSCSPISGHRSVSWYQQTPGQGLQFLFEYFSETQRNKGNFPGRFSGRQFSNSRSEMNVSTLELGDSALYLCASSREIGGQGNSPLHFGNGTRLTVT.

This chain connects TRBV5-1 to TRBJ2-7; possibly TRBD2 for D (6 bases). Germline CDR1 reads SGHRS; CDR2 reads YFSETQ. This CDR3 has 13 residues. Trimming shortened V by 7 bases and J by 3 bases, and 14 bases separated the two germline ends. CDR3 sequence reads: CASSNLEGYEQYF. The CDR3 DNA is TGCGCCAGCTCCAATCTGGAGGGCTACGAGCAGTACTTC.

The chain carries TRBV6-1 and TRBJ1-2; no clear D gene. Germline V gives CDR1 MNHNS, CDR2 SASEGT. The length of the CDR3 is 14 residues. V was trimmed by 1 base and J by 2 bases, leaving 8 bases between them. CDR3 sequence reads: CASSEGVRNYGYTF. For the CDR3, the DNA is TGTGCCAGCAGTGAAGGGGTACGCAACTATGGCTACACCTTC.

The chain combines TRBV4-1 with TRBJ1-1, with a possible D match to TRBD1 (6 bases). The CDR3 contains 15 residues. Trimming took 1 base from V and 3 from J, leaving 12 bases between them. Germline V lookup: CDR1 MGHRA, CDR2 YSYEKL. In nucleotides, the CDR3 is TGCGCCAGCAGCCAAGGTACAGGGAGGGACACTGAAGCTTTCTTT. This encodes CASSQGTGRDTEAFF.

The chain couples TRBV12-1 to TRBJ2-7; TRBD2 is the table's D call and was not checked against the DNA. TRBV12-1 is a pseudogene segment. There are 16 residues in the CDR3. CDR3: CASWRGPGRGIGEQYF. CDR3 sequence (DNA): TGTGCCAGCTGGCGGGGACCGGGACGGGGAATTGGGGAGCAGTACTTC.

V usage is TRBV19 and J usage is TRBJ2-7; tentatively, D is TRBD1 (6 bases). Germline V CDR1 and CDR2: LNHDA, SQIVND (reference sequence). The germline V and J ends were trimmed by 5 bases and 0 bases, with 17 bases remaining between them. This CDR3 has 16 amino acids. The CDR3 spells CASSPKGQHYSYEQYF. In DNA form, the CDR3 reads TGTGCCAGTAGTCCTAAAGGACAGCATTACTCCTACGAGCAGTACTTC. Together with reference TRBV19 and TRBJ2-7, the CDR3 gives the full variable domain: DGGITQSPKYLFRKEGQNVTLSCEQNLNHDAMYWYRQDPGQGLRLIYYSQIVNDFQKGDIAEGYSVSREKKESFPLTVTSAQKNPTAFYLCASSPKGQHYSYEQYFGPGTRLTVT.

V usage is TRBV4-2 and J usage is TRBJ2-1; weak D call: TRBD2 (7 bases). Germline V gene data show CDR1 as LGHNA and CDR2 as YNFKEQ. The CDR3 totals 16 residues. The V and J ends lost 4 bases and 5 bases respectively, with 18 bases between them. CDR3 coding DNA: TGTGCCAGCAGCCCCGGGAAGGGGGGGTTGAACAATGAGCAGTTCTTC. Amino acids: CASSPGKGGLNNEQFF.

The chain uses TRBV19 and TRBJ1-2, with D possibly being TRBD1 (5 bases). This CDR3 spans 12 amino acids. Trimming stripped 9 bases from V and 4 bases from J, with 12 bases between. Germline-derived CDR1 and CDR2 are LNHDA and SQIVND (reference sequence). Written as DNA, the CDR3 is TGTGCCAGCGCGGGGGAGGGCTATGGCTACACCTTC. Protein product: CASAGEGYGYTF.

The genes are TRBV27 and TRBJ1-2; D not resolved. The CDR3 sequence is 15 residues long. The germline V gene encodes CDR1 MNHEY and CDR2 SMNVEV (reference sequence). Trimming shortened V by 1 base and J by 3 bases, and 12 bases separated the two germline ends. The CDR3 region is CASSLFGGSYYGYTF. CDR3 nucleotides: TGTGCCAGCAGTTTATTTGGAGGGAGCTACTATGGCTACACCTTC.

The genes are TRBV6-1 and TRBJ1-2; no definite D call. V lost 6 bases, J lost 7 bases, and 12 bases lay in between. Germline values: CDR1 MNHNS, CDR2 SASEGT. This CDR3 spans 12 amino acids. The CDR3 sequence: CASRGTQAGYTF. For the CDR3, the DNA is TGTGCCAGCAGGGGCACCCAAGCTGGCTACACCTTC.

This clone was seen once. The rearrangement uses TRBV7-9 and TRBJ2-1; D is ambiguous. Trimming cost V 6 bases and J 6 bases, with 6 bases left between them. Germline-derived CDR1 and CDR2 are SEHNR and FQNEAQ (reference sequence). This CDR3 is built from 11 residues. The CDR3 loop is CASRSVNEQFF. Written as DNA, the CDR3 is TGTGCCAGCAGGTCTGTCAATGAGCAGTTCTTC.

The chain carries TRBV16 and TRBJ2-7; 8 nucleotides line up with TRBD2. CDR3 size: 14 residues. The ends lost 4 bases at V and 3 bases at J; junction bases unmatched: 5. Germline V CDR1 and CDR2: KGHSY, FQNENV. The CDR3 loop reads CASSPRGGGYEQYF. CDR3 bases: TGTGCCAGCAGCCCCCGGGGGGGAGGCTACGAGCAGTACTTC.

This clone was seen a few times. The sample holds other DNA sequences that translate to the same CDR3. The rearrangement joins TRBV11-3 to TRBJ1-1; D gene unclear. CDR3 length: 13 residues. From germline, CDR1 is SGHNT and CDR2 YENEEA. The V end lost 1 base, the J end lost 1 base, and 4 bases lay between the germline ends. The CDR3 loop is CASSLGGNTEAFF. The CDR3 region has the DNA TGTGCCAGCAGCTTAGGCGGGAACACTGAAGCTTTCTTT. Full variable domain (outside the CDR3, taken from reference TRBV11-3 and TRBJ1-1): EAGVVQSPRYKIIEKKQPVAFWCNPISGHNTLYWYLQNLGQGPELLIRYENEEAVDDSQLPKDRFSAERLKGVDSTLKIQPAELGDSAVYLCASSLGGNTEAFFGQGTRLTVV.

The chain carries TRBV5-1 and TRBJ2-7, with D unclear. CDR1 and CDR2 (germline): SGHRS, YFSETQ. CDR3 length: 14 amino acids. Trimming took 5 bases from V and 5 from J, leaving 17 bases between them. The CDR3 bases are TGCGCCAGCAGGTTCGTAGCAGGCAGCCACGAGCAGTACTTC. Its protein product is CASRFVAGSHEQYF. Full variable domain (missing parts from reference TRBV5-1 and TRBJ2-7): KAGVTQTPRYLIKTRGQQVTLSCSPISGHRSVSWYQQTPGQGLQFLFEYFSETQRNKGNFPGRFSGRQFSNSRSEMNVSTLELGDSALYLCASRFVAGSHEQYFGPGTRLTVT.

The CDR3, as DNA: TGTGCCAGCACTCCCGGCGGGTGGGCCCAGTACTTC. This gives the protein CASTPGGWAQYF. The chain joins TRBV6-6 to TRBJ2-5; D might be TRBD2 (5 bases). This CDR3 has 12 residues. Germline values: CDR1 MNHNY, CDR2 SVGAGI (reference sequence). Trimming pared 7 bases from V and 9 bases from J, leaving 15 bases between.

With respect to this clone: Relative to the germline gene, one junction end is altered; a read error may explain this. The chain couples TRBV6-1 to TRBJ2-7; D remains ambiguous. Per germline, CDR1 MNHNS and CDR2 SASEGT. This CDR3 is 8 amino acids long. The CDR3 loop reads CASSYRVF. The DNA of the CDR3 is TGTGCCAGCAGTTACAGAGTCTTC.

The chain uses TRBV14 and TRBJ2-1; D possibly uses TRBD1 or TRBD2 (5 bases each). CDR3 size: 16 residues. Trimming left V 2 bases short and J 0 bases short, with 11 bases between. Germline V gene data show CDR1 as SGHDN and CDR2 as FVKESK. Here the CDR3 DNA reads TGTGCCAGCAGCCAAAACAGGAGGAGCTCCTACAATGAGCAGTTCTTC. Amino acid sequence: CASSQNRRSSYNEQFF. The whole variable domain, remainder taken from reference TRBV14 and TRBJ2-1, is EAGVTQFPSHSVIEKGQTVTLRCDPISGHDNLYWYRRVMGKEIKFLLHFVKESKQDESGMPNNRFLAERTGGTYSTLKVQPAELEDSGVYFCASSQNRRSSYNEQFFGPGTRLTVL.

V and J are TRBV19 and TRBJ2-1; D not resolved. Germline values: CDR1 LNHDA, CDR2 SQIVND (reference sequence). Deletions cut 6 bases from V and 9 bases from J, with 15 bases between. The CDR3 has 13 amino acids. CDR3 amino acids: CASSQVVTAEQFF. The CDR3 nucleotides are TGTGCCAGTAGCCAGGTCGTCACTGCTGAGCAGTTCTTC.

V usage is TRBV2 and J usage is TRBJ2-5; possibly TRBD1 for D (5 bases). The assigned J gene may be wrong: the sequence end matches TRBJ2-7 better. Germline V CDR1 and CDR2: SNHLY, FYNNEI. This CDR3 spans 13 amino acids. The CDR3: CASSGSREGEQYF. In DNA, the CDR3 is TGTGCCAGCAGTGGTTCCAGGGAAGGCGAGCAGTACTTC.